The present T cell receptor beta chain was sequenced within a study of cytomegalovirus exposure and HLA in healthy donors. The CDR3 consists of 16 residues. Germline CDR1 SGHTA, CDR2 FQGNSA. V trimming: 2 bases; J trimming: 0 bases; junction bases outside the gene matches: 3. A multiplex PCR was run with 60 Vbeta primers and 13 Jbeta primers. Using immunoSEQ multiplex PCR, the repertoire was profiled, and TCRdb retains in-frame clones only, with some absent. The sample yields around 42,000 clones, of which the top ten take up over 1%. The receptor was derived from a man aged 25 to 40 in good health and CMV-seronegative. V and J are TRBV7-2 and TRBJ2-3; the match to TRBD2 covers 9 bases. The sequenced material came from PBMCs. For the CDR3, the DNA is TGTGCCAGCAGCTTAACAGCGGGAGGTAGCACAGATACGCAGTATTTT. Its protein is CASSLTAGGSTDTQYF.